This is a list of T cell receptor beta chains from one sample in a study of blood T cell repertoires in COVID-19. Profiled with immunoSEQ multiplex PCR; TCRdb holds only in-frame clones, not every one. Among around 330,000 clones listed, approximately 90% were seen once. Sequencing used peripheral blood. Every receptor here comes from a woman aged 45-60 years with active or convalescent COVID-19. Each CDR3 is given with its conserved first and last residue. D genes are given only for firm matches. The listing skips clone size in some rows; elsewhere it reads once, few, many or a size class.

14 | TRBJ2-3 | TRBV29-1 | NA | NA | CSVAWGEHEDTQYF | TGCAGCGTGGCCTGGGGCGAGCATGAGGATACGCAGTATTTT
13 | TRBJ1-1 | TRBV6-5 | NA | NA | CASSSPKNTEAFF | TGTGCCAGCAGTTCCCCAAAGAACACTGAAGCTTTCTTT
13 | TRBJ1-1 | TRBV6-2/TRBV6-3 | NA | NA | CASSYLFNTEAFF | TGTGCCAGCAGTTACCTGTTTAACACTGAAGCTTTCTTT
13 | TRBJ1-1 | TRBV25-1 | NA | NA | CASSVTKNTEAFF | TGTGCCAGCAGTGTTACAAAGAACACTGAAGCTTTCTTT
12 | TRBJ2-7 | TRBV28 | NA | NA | CATPDHRGEQYF | TGTGCCACTCCGGACCACCGGGGCGAGCAGTACTTC
13 | TRBJ2-5 | TRBV6-5 | NA | NA | CASKLGSGETQYF | TGTGCCAGCAAATTGGGGAGTGGAGAGACCCAGTACTTC
15 | TRBJ1-5 | TRBV7-2 | NA | NA | CASSLYGEGNQPQHF | TGTGCCAGCAGCTTATACGGAGAGGGAAATCAGCCCCAGCATTTT
16 | TRBJ2-5 | TRBV29-1 | TRBD2 | few | CSADGFSGRVQETQYF | TGCAGCGCGGATGGCTTTAGCGGGAGGGTTCAAGAGACCCAGTACTTC
15 | TRBJ1-5 | TRBV7-2 | TRBD1 | NA | CASSPDRGIGQPQHF | TGTGCCAGCAGCCCGGACAGGGGGATTGGTCAGCCCCAGCATTTT
12 | TRBJ2-3 | TRBV5-6 | NA | NA | CASSLLTDTQYF | TGTGCCAGCAGCTTGCTAACAGATACGCAGTATTTT
16 | TRBJ2-1 | TRBV5-6 | TRBD2 | NA | CASSSSGGPSYNEQFF | TGTGCCAGCAGCTCTAGCGGGGGCCCCTCCTACAATGAGCAGTTCTTC
17 | TRBJ1-2 | TRBV5-1 | TRBD1 | NA | CASSLVPGAGGVGGYTF | TGCGCCAGCAGCTTGGTGCCTGGGGCAGGGGGCGTCGGTGGCTACACCTTC
15 | TRBJ1-1 | TRBV7-9 | TRBD1 | once | CASSPPRDRGPEAFF | TGTGCCAGCAGCCCTCCCCGGGACAGGGGGCCAGAAGCTTTCTTT
13 | TRBJ1-1 | TRBV30 | NA | NA | CAWSVRVYTEAFF | TGTGCCTGGAGTGTACGGGTTTACACTGAAGCTTTCTTT
14 | TRBJ1-1 | TRBV7-3 | NA | NA | CASSEQPGNTEAFF | TGTGCCAGCAGCGAACAGCCTGGGAACACTGAAGCTTTCTTT
13 | TRBJ2-2 | TRBV2 | NA | NA | CASASDNTGELFF | TGTGCCAGCGCTAGCGATAACACCGGGGAGCTGTTTTTT
15 | TRBJ2-5 | TRBV5-1 | NA | NA | CASSLTGLKRETQYF | TGCGCCAGCAGCTTGACAGGGCTTAAGCGGGAGACCCAGTACTTC
16 | TRBJ1-3 | TRBV19 | NA | NA | CASSLIPYSSGNTIYF | TGTGCCAGTAGTCTGATCCCGTACAGCTCTGGAAACACCATATATTTT
15 | TRBJ2-3 | TRBV30 | TRBD2 | NA | CAWSPLGRAKDTQYF | TGTGCCTGGAGTCCGCTCGGGAGGGCCAAAGATACGCAGTATTTT
13 | TRBJ1-1 | TRBV6-5 | NA | NA | CASKEIANTEAFF | TGTGCCAGCAAAGAGATAGCGAACACTGAAGCTTTCTTT
13 | TRBJ1-1 | TRBV30 | TRBD1 | NA | CAWSSGQGVEAFF | TGTGCCTGGAGTAGCGGACAGGGGGTAGAAGCTTTCTTT
15 | TRBJ2-7 | TRBV28 | TRBD1 | NA | CASSSTGGPRYEQYF | TGTGCCAGCAGTAGTACAGGGGGCCCGCGCTACGAGCAGTACTTC
14 | TRBJ1-1 | TRBV5-1 | NA | NA | CASSPAYRDTEAFF | TGCGCCAGCAGCCCAGCGTACAGGGACACTGAAGCTTTCTTT
15 | TRBJ2-3 | TRBV5-1 | NA | NA | CASSLMTGQTDTQYF | TGCGCCAGCAGCTTGATGACAGGACAGACAGATACGCAGTATTTT
15 | TRBJ2-7 | TRBV6-6 | NA | NA | CASSYQKGVPYEQYF | TGTGCCAGCAGTTACCAGAAGGGAGTCCCTTACGAGCAGTACTTC
15 | TRBJ2-2 | TRBV7-9 | TRBD2 | NA | CASSIAGVDTGELFF | TGTGCCAGCAGTATAGCGGGAGTCGACACCGGGGAGCTGTTTTTT
15 | TRBJ2-1 | TRBV24-1 | NA | NA | CATSDPGVGGNEQFF | TGTGCCACCAGTGATCCTGGGGTCGGGGGAAATGAGCAGTTCTTC
16 | TRBJ2-7 | TRBV10-3 | TRBD2 | many | CAISETISGSNYEQYF | TGTGCCATCAGTGAGACGATTAGCGGGAGTAACTACGAGCAGTACTTC
19 | TRBJ2-5 | TRBV24-1 | TRBD2 | NA | CATSDPGLAGHQYQETQYF | TGTGCCACCAGTGACCCGGGACTAGCGGGGCATCAGTACCAAGAGACCCAGTACTTC
12 | TRBJ1-2 | TRBV28 | NA | NA | CASTNINYGYTF | TGTGCCAGCACCAACATTAACTATGGCTACACCTTC
16 | TRBJ1-4 | TRBV4-1 | NA | NA | CASSQEYLGAGEKLFF | TGCGCCAGCAGCCAAGAATACCTGGGAGCGGGCGAAAAACTGTTTTTT
14 | TRBJ1-3 | TRBV18 | NA | NA | CASSPRDFGNTIYF | TGTGCCAGCTCACCTCGGGACTTTGGAAACACCATATATTTT
15 | TRBJ2-7 | TRBV7-6 | NA | NA | CASSRGTDPGYEQYF | TGTGCCAGCAGCCGCGGGACGGACCCGGGATACGAGCAGTACTTC
14 | TRBJ2-7 | TRBV28 | TRBD1 | NA | CASIRQGRSYEQYF | TGTGCCAGCATTCGACAGGGTAGATCCTACGAGCAGTACTTC
15 | TRBJ2-7 | TRBV5-1 | TRBD1 | NA | CASSLSGQGSYEQYF | TGCGCCAGCAGCTTGTCGGGACAGGGGTCATACGAGCAGTACTTC
11 | TRBJ1-1 | TRBV29-1 | NA | NA | CSVARDTEAFF | TGCAGCGTTGCGAGGGACACTGAAGCTTTCTTT
14 | TRBJ1-6 | TRBV2 | NA | once | CASSVGQKNSPLHF | TGTGCCAGCAGCGTCGGACAGAAGAATTCACCCCTCCACTTT
16 | TRBJ1-2 | TRBV5-1 | TRBD1 | medium-sized | CASSLAGTGFVGGYTF | TGCGCCAGCAGCTTGGCAGGGACAGGGTTTGTTGGTGGCTACACCTTC
16 | TRBJ2-1 | TRBV11-2 | NA | NA | CASSAGLPSSYNEQFF | TGTGCCAGCAGCGCGGGACTGCCGAGCTCCTACAATGAGCAGTTCTTC
16 | TRBJ1-6 | TRBV7-8 | NA | NA | CASSLAGGGLNSPLHF | TGTGCCAGCAGCTTAGCGGGGGGGGGACTTAATTCACCCCTCCACTTT
14 | TRBJ2-5 | TRBV11-2 | NA | NA | CASSQGGTEETQYF | TGTGCCAGCAGCCAAGGAGGGACAGAAGAGACCCAGTACTTC
15 | TRBJ2-2 | TRBV9 | TRBD2 | NA | CASSSLAGGGGELFF | TGTGCCAGCAGCTCGTTAGCGGGAGGAGGCGGGGAGCTGTTTTTT
16 | TRBJ1-3 | TRBV7-9 | NA | NA | CASSLFREDSGNTIYF | TGTGCCAGCAGCTTATTCAGGGAGGACTCTGGAAACACCATATATTTT
15 | TRBJ2-1 | TRBV7-8 | NA | NA | CASSPDGSLYNEQFF | TGTGCCAGCAGCCCCGATGGGAGTCTGTACAATGAGCAGTTCTTC
16 | TRBJ2-1 | TRBV10-3 | TRBD1 | NA | CAISSPGQGAGNEQFF | TGTGCCATCAGCTCGCCGGGACAGGGGGCCGGTAATGAGCAGTTCTTC
13 | TRBJ2-2 | TRBV9 | NA | NA | CASSVELAGELFF | TGTGCCAGCAGCGTAGAGTTAGCCGGGGAGCTGTTTTTT